This T cell receptor (beta chain) originates from a study of shared clonotypes between healthy human individuals. Study outcomes and limitations: The authors sampled blood alone, and tissue repertoires likely differ. Expectations were that clonotype sharing among donors would be affected by sequencing depth.

Comments on this clone: What it binds is unknown. This sample also contains other DNA sequences that code for the same CDR3.

The V end was cut by 4 bases, the J end by 1 base, with 14 bases between. Germline CDR1 SGHRS, CDR2 YFSETQ. The length of the CDR3 is 15 residues. Deep-level assay runs were performed. The repertoire was sequenced with immunoSEQ multiplex PCR; TCRdb's copy has only in-frame clones and lacks some. The table records some 450,000 clones, over 60% of them present only once. This TCR was recovered from a woman in her 40s in good health. Some clones in this sample may be carry-over from other donors' samples. Input material: PBMCs. V is TRBV5-1 and J is TRBJ1-1; possible D gene TRBD1, 6 bases. CDR3 nucleotides: TGCGCCAGCAGCCCCCGAGAGGGGGGGAACACTGAAGCTTTCTTT. Amino acid sequence: CASSPREGGNTEAFF.